These 24 T cell receptor beta chains were all obtained from the same sample, sequenced in a study of T-cell reconstitution after alpha-beta-depleted transplantation in children (dated by TCRdb to the mid-2010s). Libraries came from PCR. The sequencing machine was an Illumina HiSeq 2500. TCR library preparation used molecular barcoding, with unique molecular identifiers applied to normalize quantification of the TCRbeta repertoire. The public reads were reanalyzed by TCRdb: fastp trimming at Q25, MiXCR alignment, in-frame beta chains only. For every CDR3 protein sequence, its rows merge into one entry that carries the most common genes and DNA. Across this sample there are around 90,000 distinct CDR3 sequences, with 15% seen only once. Around 20% of the sample lies in the top ten. The treatment or condition label here, explained by the study, means: allogeneic hematopoietic cell transplantation with graft depleted of TCRalphabeta T cells and CD19 B cells.

The input for sequencing was PBMCs, mostly from graft donor cells, taken 180 days after TCRalphabeta/CD19-depleted stem cell transplant. The receptors stem from a male patient aged 2 to 9 who had a stem cell transplant for acute lymphoblastic leukemia, so the T cells may come from the graft donor.

The rearrangement uses TRBV7-9 and TRBJ1-5; maybe TRBD1 (5 bases). The CDR3 covers 14 residues. Germline-derived CDR1 and CDR2 are SEHNR and FQNEAQ (reference sequence). V was clipped by 5 bases and J by 7 bases, with 15 bases between them. In DNA, the CDR3 is TGTGCCAGCAGCCCCGTAGGGGAAAGGCAGCCCCAGCATTTT. This encodes CASSPVGERQPQHF. The whole variable domain, remainder taken from reference TRBV7-9 and TRBJ1-5, is DTGVSQNPRHKITKRGQNVTFRCDPISEHNRLYWYRQTLGQGPEFLTYFQNEAQLEKSRLLSDRFSAERPKGSFSTLEIQRTEQGDSAMYLCASSPVGERQPQHFGDGTRLSIL.

This clonotype was seen only a few times. CDR3 bases: TGTGCCATCAGCCCTTATGGGACTACAGATACGCAGTATTTT. Translating gives CAISPYGTTDTQYF. The gene calls are TRBV10-3 and TRBJ2-3, with D maybe TRBD2 (6 bases). Germline CDR1 and CDR2: ENHRY and SYGVKD. The CDR3 spans 14 residues. Trimming removed 6 bases from V and 3 bases from J, with 13 bases in between.

This clonotype has a handful of counts. The chain recombines TRBV29-1 with TRBJ2-5; D uncertain. Deletions cut 5 bases from V and 1 base from J, with 8 bases between. The CDR3 extends over 12 amino acids. Germline CDR1 and CDR2: SQVTM and ANQGSEA. The chain's CDR3 is CSVREAQETQYF. In DNA form, the CDR3 reads TGCAGCGTTAGGGAAGCCCAAGAGACCCAGTACTTC.

This clonotype was seen just once. The V call is TRBV2, the J call TRBJ2-7, with D perhaps matching TRBD2 (5 bases). V was cut by 7 bases and J by 4 bases, with 20 bases left in between. Germline V lookup: CDR1 SNHLY, CDR2 FYNNEI. This CDR3 region has 15 residues. DNA of the CDR3: TGTGCCAGCAACCAAATCACCGGTCTAGCTTACGAGCAGTACTTC. Amino acid sequence: CASNQITGLAYEQYF.

J is TRBJ2-5 and V is TRBV9; D perhaps matches TRBD1 (5 bases). The germline V gene has CDR1 SGDLS and CDR2 YYNGEE. V was clipped by 0 bases and J by 4 bases, with 7 bases between them. This CDR3 contains 13 residues. CDR3 protein: CASSVAQGETQYF. The DNA for the CDR3 is TGTGCCAGCAGCGTAGCCCAGGGAGAGACCCAGTACTTC. The entire variable domain, with the rest obtained from reference TRBV9 and TRBJ2-5, is as follows: DSGVTQTPKHLITATGQRVTLRCSPRSGDLSVYWYQQSLDQGLQFLIQYYNGEERAKGNILERFSAQQFPDLHSELNLSSLELGDSALYFCASSVAQGETQYFGPGTRLLVL.

This clonotype was counted ten times or more. This chain links TRBV12-3 or TRBV12-4 with TRBJ1-5, with 9 nucleotides matching TRBD1. V lost 5 bases to trimming and J lost 6 bases; unmatched junction nucleotides: 2. The CDR3 covers 13 residues. This CDR3 reads CASSTGGGQPQHF. The CDR3 nucleotides read TGTGCCAGCAGTACAGGGGGCGGTCAGCCCCAGCATTTT.

This clonotype was observed a handful of times. The chain carries TRBV7-9 and TRBJ2-7; weak D call: TRBD1 (8 bases). From germline, CDR1 is SEHNR and CDR2 FQNEAQ (reference sequence). The CDR3 runs to 15 residues. Trimming took off 3 bases at V and 4 bases at J, with 16 bases between the two ends. CDR3 loop: CASSFYRGGSYEQYF. Written as DNA, the CDR3 is TGTGCCAGCAGCTTTTACAGGGGGGGGAGTTACGAGCAGTACTTC.

This sequence joins TRBV7-2 and TRBJ2-2; possibly TRBD2 for D (5 bases). Deletions cut 1 base from V and 5 bases from J, with 11 bases between. The CDR3 consists of 15 residues. CDR1 and CDR2 (germline): SGHTA, FQGNSA. The CDR3 is CASSLGLAGTGELFF. The CDR3 nucleotides read TGTGCCAGCAGCTTAGGGCTAGCTGGGACCGGGGAGCTGTTTTTT. The full variable domain, in which reference TRBV7-2 and TRBJ2-2 provide the parts outside the CDR3, is GAGVSQSPSNKVTEKGKDVELRCDPISGHTALYWYRQSLGQGLEFLIYFQGNSAPDKSGLPSDRFSAERTGGSVSTLTIQRTQQEDSAVYLCASSLGLAGTGELFFGEGSRLTVL.

The rearrangement joins TRBV11-2 to TRBJ2-3; 10 bases match TRBD1. Germline V lookup: CDR1 SGHAT, CDR2 FQNNGV. The ends lost 2 bases at V and 2 bases at J; junction bases unmatched: 4. The CDR3 is 16 amino acids. The CDR3 nucleotides are TGTGCCAGCAGCTTAACCGGGACAGGGGACACAGATACGCAGTATTTT. Its translation: CASSLTGTGDTDTQYF. Full variable domain (remainder filled in from reference TRBV11-2 and TRBJ2-3): EAGVAQSPRYKIIEKRQSVAFWCNPISGHATLYWYQQILGQGPKLLIQFQNNGVVDDSQLPKDRFSAERLKGVDSTLKIQPAKLEDSAVYLCASSLTGTGDTDTQYFGPGTRLTVL.

This clonotype was picked up a small number of times. The DNA for the CDR3 is TGTGCCATCTCCTTCATAGAGCACGAGCAGTACTTC. Protein product: CAISFIEHEQYF. This chain links TRBV10-3 with TRBJ2-7; D unresolved. This CDR3 is 12 amino acids long. V was trimmed by 8 bases and J by 5 bases, leaving 13 bases between them. The germline gives CDR1 ENHRY, CDR2 SYGVKD.

This clonotype was seen only a few times. The chain joins TRBV5-1 to TRBJ2-5; no definite D call. With 4 bases removed from V and 2 bases from J, the gap between germline ends came to 6 bases. Germline values: CDR1 SGHRS, CDR2 YFSETQ. The CDR3 is 12 amino acids. CDR3 loop: CASSAPQETQYF. The CDR3, as DNA: TGCGCCAGCAGCGCCCCACAAGAGACCCAGTACTTC.

This clonotype was counted between two and nine times. The rearrangement uses TRBV6-5 and TRBJ2-2; 8 nucleotides agree with TRBD2. CDR1 and CDR2 (germline): MNHEY, SVGAGI. Trimming removed 0 bases from V and 3 bases from J; junction bases left unmatched: 6. This CDR3 spans 17 amino acids. CDR3 loop: CASSYSVLAGYTGELFF. CDR3 coding DNA: TGTGCCAGCAGTTACTCGGTGCTAGCGGGCTACACCGGGGAGCTGTTTTTT.

About this clonotype: A junction end diverges from the germline sequence, so it may reflect a read error. This chain connects TRBV4-3 to TRBJ1-2; TRBD1 is a possible D gene (5 bases). The germline CDR1 and CDR2 sequences are LGHNA and YSLEER. CDR3 length equals 16 residues. CDR3 region: CTSTQEGGGSRYGYTF. The CDR3 region has the DNA TGCACCAGCACCCAAGAAGGTGGGGGATCGCGCTATGGCTACACCTTC.

V usage is TRBV7-2 and J usage is TRBJ2-7; 10 bases match TRBD2. The CDR3 is 13 amino acids. CDR1 SGHTA and CDR2 FQGNSA come from the germline V gene. V was clipped by 6 bases and J by 7 bases; unmatched bases: 6. In DNA, the CDR3 is TGTGCCAGCAGAGAACTAGCGGGGACGGAGCAGTACTTC. This encodes CASRELAGTEQYF.

The genes are TRBV7-8 and TRBJ1-4; D remains unclear. Germline-derived CDR1 and CDR2 are SGHVS and FQNEAQ. There are 15 residues in the CDR3. V was shortened by 1 base and J by 4 bases, with 10 bases between the two germline ends. The CDR3 coding sequence is TGTGCCAGCAGCTTAGGTTCAGGCCATAATGAAAAACTGTTTTTT. This codes for CASSLGSGHNEKLFF.

This sequence joins TRBV12-3 or TRBV12-4 and TRBJ2-4; 7 nucleotides align to TRBD1. The trim removed 6 bases at V and 0 bases at J, leaving 8 bases unmatched. The CDR3 has 16 residues. The CDR3 protein is CASSHGTVLAKNIQYF. The CDR3 DNA reads TGTGCCAGCAGCCACGGGACAGTACTAGCCAAAAACATTCAGTACTTC.

This clonotype appeared once. The chain carries TRBV3-1 and TRBJ2-7, with TRBD2 identical over 12 bases. Germline V gene lookup returns CDR1 LGHDT and CDR2 YNNKEL (reference sequence). Trimming removed 11 bases from V and 3 bases from J; junction bases left unmatched: 17. This CDR3 is built from 17 residues. CDR3 bases: TGTGCCTCCTGCCGCAAAATCGGACTAGCGGGGTTCTACGAGCAGTACTTC. Translation: CASCRKIGLAGFYEQYF.

J is TRBJ2-3 and V is TRBV7-2; maybe TRBD1 (6 bases). CDR1 SGHTA and CDR2 FQGNSA come from the germline V gene. V was cut by 2 bases and J by 0 bases, with 9 bases left in between. The CDR3 is 15 residues long. CDR3 sequence (DNA): TGTGCCAGCAGCTTAAACAGGGCAAGCACAGATACGCAGTATTTT. Protein: CASSLNRASTDTQYF.

In its sample, this clonotype was seen a few times. The chain is built from TRBV12-5 and TRBJ2-2; D gene uncertain. The CDR3 length is 15 residues. The V and J ends lost 2 bases and 1 base respectively, with 8 bases between them. CDR1 and CDR2 (germline): LGHNT, FRNRAP. CDR3 in amino acids: CASGLPDLNTGELFF. The CDR3 DNA is TGTGCTAGTGGTTTGCCAGATTTGAACACCGGGGAGCTGTTTTTT.

CDR3 in DNA: TGTGCCAGTGGTCGGGACCTCTATGGCTACACCTTC. Its protein product is CASGRDLYGYTF. This sequence joins TRBV6-2 or TRBV6-3 and TRBJ1-2; D might be TRBD1 (5 bases). The CDR3 loop spans 12 amino acids. CDR1 is MNHEY and CDR2 is SVGEGT in the germline V gene. The V end was cut by 9 bases, the J end by 4 bases, with 12 bases between.

The CDR3 DNA follows: TGCAGCGTTGAAGACGGCAGGGGTACTGAAGCTTTCTTT. This translates into CSVEDGRGTEAFF. The gene calls are TRBV29-1 and TRBJ1-1, with D possibly matching TRBD1 (6 bases). The CDR3 loop spans 13 amino acids. Germline V gene lookup returns CDR1 SQVTM and CDR2 ANQGSEA. V lost 0 bases and J 5 bases, leaving 10 bases between the germline ends. Looking up the rest from reference TRBV29-1 and TRBJ1-1 gives the full variable domain: SAVISQKPSRDICQRGTSLTIQCQVDSQVTMMFWYRQQPGQSLTLIATANQGSEATYESGFVIDKFPISRPNLTFSTLTVSNMSPEDSSIYLCSVEDGRGTEAFFGQGTRLTVV.

At least ten counts were recorded for this clonotype. V and J are TRBV20-1 and TRBJ2-7; 12 bases fit TRBD2. The CDR3 is 14 residues long. Germline lookup yields CDR1 DFQATT and CDR2 SNEGSKA (reference sequence). The junction had 2 bases not matched to a gene; V was cut back by 5 bases and J by 0 bases. CDR3: CSAATSGSSYEQYF. In nucleotides, the CDR3 is TGCAGTGCTGCGACTAGCGGGAGCTCCTACGAGCAGTACTTC.

This clonotype was seen many times. V usage is TRBV10-2 and J usage is TRBJ2-6; D call uncertain. The germline V gene encodes CDR1 WSHSY and CDR2 SAAADI. Trimming took off 5 bases at V and 0 bases at J, with 11 bases between the two ends. The CDR3 consists of 16 residues. The CDR3 here is CASSILPPSGANVLTF. The CDR3 region has the DNA TGCGCCAGCAGTATTTTACCCCCCTCTGGGGCCAACGTCCTGACTTTC.

A few counts support this clonotype. The gene calls are TRBV20-1 and TRBJ1-2; 8 nucleotides agree with TRBD1. The V and J ends lost 5 bases and 4 bases, in that order; junction bases with no gene match: 9. The CDR3 has 14 amino acids. From germline, CDR1 is DFQATT and CDR2 SNEGSKA (reference sequence). The CDR3 DNA sequence: TGCAGTGCTCCACAGGGGGTCCGGATCTATGGCTACACCTTC. It specifies CSAPQGVRIYGYTF.